This TCR beta chain was found in a study of response to subunit inactivated influenza vaccine. As for this clonotype: Its antigen remains unidentified.

TCRdb analysed the RT-PCR reads with MiXCR anew, one entry per CDR3 protein. The sample records fewer than 700,000 distinct CDR3 sequences, 13% being singletons. Whole-study results and caveats: Authors suggested seasonal influenza vaccinations each recruit few new T cells.

The TCR was taken from a man aged 50-59 years who received an inactivated influenza vaccine. The source was PBMCs from blood, collected roughly 48 days after vaccination.

The CDR3 sequence is CASSFYTSGRTSYEQYF. In DNA, the CDR3 is TGCGCCAGCAGCTTCTACACTAGCGGGAGAACCTCCTACGAGCAGTACTTC. The rearrangement joins TRBV5-1 to TRBJ2-7; TRBD2 agrees at 11 bases. The CDR3 is 17 residues long. Per germline, CDR1 SGHRS and CDR2 YFSETQ. The V gene end was trimmed by 2 bases and the J gene end by 0 bases; junction bases not matched to a gene: 7.